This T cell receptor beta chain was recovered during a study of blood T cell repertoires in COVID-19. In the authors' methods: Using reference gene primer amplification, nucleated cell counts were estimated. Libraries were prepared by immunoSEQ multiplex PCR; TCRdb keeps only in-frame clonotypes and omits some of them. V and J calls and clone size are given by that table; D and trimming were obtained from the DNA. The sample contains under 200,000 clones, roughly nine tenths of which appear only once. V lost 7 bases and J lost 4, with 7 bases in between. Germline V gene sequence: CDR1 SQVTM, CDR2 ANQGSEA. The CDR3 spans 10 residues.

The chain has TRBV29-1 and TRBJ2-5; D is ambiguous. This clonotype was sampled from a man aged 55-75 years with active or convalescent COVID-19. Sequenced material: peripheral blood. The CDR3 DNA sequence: TGCAGCGGAGCTGTAGAGACCCAGTACTTC. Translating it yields CSGAVETQYF.